This T cell receptor beta chain was documented in a study of blood T cells in healthy people across ages. Together with a sample-barcoded 5' primer, a J-beta primer mix was included in a second PCR lasting roughly 6 to 12 cycles. A single record per CDR3 protein comes from TCRdb applying MiXCR to the 5' RACE reads. The sample contains 850,000 to 1,000,000 distinct CDR3 sequences, 48% of which appear only once. The TCR sequence derives from a man aged 25 to 45 in good health. The sequencing input was blood.

The CDR3 here is CSAGYNEQFF. Written as DNA, the CDR3 is TGCAGCGCCGGGTACAATGAGCAGTTCTTC. The J gene is TRBJ2-1, the V gene TRBV20-1; D remains unclear. Germline V gives CDR1 DFQATT, CDR2 SNEGSKA (reference sequence). This CDR3 is 10 amino acids long.